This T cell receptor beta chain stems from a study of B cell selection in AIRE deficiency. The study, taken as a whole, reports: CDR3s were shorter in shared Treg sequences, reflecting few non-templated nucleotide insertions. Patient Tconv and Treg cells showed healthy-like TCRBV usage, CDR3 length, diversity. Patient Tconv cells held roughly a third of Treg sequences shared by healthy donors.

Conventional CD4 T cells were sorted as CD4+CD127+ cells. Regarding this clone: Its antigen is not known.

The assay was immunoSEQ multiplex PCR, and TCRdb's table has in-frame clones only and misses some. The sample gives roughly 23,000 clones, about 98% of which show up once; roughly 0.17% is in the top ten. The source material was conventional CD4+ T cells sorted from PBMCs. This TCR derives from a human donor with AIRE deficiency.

The CDR3 DNA reads as TGTGCCCGAACAGGAGACCTTTCGTTGAACACTGAAGCTTTCTTT. This sequence encodes CARTGDLSLNTEAFF. This sequence joins TRBV30 and TRBJ1-1, with TRBD1 as a possible D gene (5 bases). The V end was cut by 8 bases, the J end by 0 bases, with 19 bases between. CDR3 length: 15 residues. Germline V gene lookup returns CDR1 GTSNPN and CDR2 SVGIG (reference sequence).